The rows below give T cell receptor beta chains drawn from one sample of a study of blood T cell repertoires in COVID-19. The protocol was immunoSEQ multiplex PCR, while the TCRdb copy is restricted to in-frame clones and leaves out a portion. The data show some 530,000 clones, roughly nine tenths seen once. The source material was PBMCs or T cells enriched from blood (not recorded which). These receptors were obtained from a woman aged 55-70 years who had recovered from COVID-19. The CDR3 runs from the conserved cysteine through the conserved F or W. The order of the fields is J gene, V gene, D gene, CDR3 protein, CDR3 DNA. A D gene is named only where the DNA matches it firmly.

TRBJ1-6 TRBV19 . CASSVLGQDSPLHF TGTGCCAGTAGTGTTTTGGGGCAAGACTCACCCCTCCACTTT
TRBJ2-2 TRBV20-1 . CSASETRSLGELFF TGCAGTGCTAGTGAAACTAGGTCATTGGGGGAGCTGTTTTTT
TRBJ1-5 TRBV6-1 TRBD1 CASSDYRGLNQPQHF TGTGCCAGCAGCGATTACAGGGGGCTCAATCAGCCCCAGCATTTT
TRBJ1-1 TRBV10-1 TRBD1 CASSAGQGRTQNTEAFF TGCGCCAGCAGTGCTGGACAGGGTCGGACTCAGAACACTGAAGCTTTCTTT
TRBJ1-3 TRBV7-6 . CASSPSIGSGNTIYF TGTGCCAGCAGCCCCTCGATCGGTTCGGGAAACACCATATATTTT
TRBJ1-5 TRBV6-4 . CASNSPPQHF TGTGCCAGCAACTCCCCGCCCCAGCATTTT
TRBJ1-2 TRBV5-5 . CASSFLIVAVYGYTF TGTGCCAGCAGCTTTCTTATAGTGGCGGTCTATGGCTACACCTTC
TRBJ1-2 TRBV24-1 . CATSDLSSGYTF TGTGCCACCAGTGATTTAAGTAGCGGCTACACCTTC
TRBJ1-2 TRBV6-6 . CASSYTPSQGHGYTF TGTGCCAGCAGTTACACACCATCACAGGGACATGGCTACACCTTC
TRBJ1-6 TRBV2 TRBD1 CASSYRGVRGSPLHF TGTGCCAGCAGTTACAGGGGTGTACGCGGTTCACCCCTCCACTTT
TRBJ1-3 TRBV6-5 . CASRPQSSGNTIYF TGTGCCAGCAGACCACAAAGCTCTGGAAACACCATATATTTT
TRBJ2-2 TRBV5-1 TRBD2 CASSLTPLAGGPTGELFF TGCGCCAGCAGCTTGACCCCACTAGCGGGGGGACCGACCGGGGAGCTGTTTTTT
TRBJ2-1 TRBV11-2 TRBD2 CASSTHGGGYTNEQFF TGTGCCAGCAGCACCCACGGCGGGGGGTACACAAATGAGCAGTTCTTC
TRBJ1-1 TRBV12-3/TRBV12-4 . CASSLGGAFF TGTGCCAGCAGTTTGGGGGGAGCTTTCTTT
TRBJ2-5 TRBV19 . CASSIGQAFGETQYF TGTGCCAGTAGTATAGGACAGGCGTTCGGAGAGACCCAGTACTTC
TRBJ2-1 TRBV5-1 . CASSLAGRHEQFF TGCGCCAGCAGCTTAGCAGGTCGGCATGAGCAGTTCTTC
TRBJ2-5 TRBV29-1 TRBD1 CSGNRGAETQYF TGCAGCGGAAACAGGGGCGCAGAGACCCAGTACTTC
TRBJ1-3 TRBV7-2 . CASSLRMGATSGNTIYF TGTGCCAGCAGCTTACGGATGGGGGCTACCTCTGGAAACACCATATATTTT
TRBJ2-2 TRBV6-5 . CASSRTGNTGELFF TGTGCCAGCAGTAGGACGGGAAACACCGGGGAGCTGTTTTTT
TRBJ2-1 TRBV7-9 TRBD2 CASSLRGGSNNEQFF TGTGCCAGCAGCTTGCGGGGGGGATCCAACAATGAGCAGTTCTTC
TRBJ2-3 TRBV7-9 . CASSGGPGHEYF TGTGCCAGCAGCGGAGGACCGGGCCATGAGTATTTT
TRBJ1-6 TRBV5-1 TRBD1 CASSLSGGYNSPLHF TGCGCCAGCAGCTTGTCAGGGGGCTATAATTCACCCCTCCACTTT
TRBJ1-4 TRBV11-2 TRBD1 CASSIQGASNEKLFF TGTGCCAGCAGTATACAGGGGGCATCTAATGAAAAACTGTTTTTT
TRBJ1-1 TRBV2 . CASSSQGSLPNTEAFF TGTGCCAGCAGTTCCCAGGGGTCCCTGCCGAACACTGAAGCTTTCTTT